The clone carrying this T cell receptor beta chain was picked up a small number of times. The antigen is not known. This record comes from a study of CD8+ T cells in alopecia areata. Treatment of the sample: oral pan-JAK inhibitor, 5-10 mg twice daily. PBMCs provided sorted CD4+ and CD8+ T cells. RNA, once extracted, was reverse transcribed into cDNA for use as the sequencing template. TCRdb's table, derived via immunoSEQ multiplex PCR, lists solely in-frame clones and lacks some. The sample contains 150,000 to 200,000 clones, 50% to 75% of which appear only once. Germline V CDR1 and CDR2: SGHRS, YFSETQ. The CDR3 extends over 15 amino acids. The V end was cut by 0 bases, the J end by 9 bases, with 13 bases between. Findings of the study overall: Among the top 100, expanded CD8+ clones were significantly decreased by tofacitinib, as was scalp clonality.

The chain uses TRBV5-1 and TRBJ1-6, with D uncertain. The source material was CD4+ T cells sorted from blood, sampled at approximately week 55, from a patient treated with tofacitinib. The receptor's source is a human donor with alopecia areata. CDR3 protein: CASSLDSPMASPLHF. The CDR3 DNA reads as TGCGCCAGCAGCTTGGACAGCCCCATGGCTTCACCCCTCCACTTT. Full variable domain (rest looked up from reference TRBV5-1 and TRBJ1-6): KAGVTQTPRYLIKTRGQQVTLSCSPISGHRSVSWYQQTPGQGLQFLFEYFSETQRNKGNFPGRFSGRQFSNSRSEMNVSTLELGDSALYLCASSLDSPMASPLHFGNGTRLTVT.